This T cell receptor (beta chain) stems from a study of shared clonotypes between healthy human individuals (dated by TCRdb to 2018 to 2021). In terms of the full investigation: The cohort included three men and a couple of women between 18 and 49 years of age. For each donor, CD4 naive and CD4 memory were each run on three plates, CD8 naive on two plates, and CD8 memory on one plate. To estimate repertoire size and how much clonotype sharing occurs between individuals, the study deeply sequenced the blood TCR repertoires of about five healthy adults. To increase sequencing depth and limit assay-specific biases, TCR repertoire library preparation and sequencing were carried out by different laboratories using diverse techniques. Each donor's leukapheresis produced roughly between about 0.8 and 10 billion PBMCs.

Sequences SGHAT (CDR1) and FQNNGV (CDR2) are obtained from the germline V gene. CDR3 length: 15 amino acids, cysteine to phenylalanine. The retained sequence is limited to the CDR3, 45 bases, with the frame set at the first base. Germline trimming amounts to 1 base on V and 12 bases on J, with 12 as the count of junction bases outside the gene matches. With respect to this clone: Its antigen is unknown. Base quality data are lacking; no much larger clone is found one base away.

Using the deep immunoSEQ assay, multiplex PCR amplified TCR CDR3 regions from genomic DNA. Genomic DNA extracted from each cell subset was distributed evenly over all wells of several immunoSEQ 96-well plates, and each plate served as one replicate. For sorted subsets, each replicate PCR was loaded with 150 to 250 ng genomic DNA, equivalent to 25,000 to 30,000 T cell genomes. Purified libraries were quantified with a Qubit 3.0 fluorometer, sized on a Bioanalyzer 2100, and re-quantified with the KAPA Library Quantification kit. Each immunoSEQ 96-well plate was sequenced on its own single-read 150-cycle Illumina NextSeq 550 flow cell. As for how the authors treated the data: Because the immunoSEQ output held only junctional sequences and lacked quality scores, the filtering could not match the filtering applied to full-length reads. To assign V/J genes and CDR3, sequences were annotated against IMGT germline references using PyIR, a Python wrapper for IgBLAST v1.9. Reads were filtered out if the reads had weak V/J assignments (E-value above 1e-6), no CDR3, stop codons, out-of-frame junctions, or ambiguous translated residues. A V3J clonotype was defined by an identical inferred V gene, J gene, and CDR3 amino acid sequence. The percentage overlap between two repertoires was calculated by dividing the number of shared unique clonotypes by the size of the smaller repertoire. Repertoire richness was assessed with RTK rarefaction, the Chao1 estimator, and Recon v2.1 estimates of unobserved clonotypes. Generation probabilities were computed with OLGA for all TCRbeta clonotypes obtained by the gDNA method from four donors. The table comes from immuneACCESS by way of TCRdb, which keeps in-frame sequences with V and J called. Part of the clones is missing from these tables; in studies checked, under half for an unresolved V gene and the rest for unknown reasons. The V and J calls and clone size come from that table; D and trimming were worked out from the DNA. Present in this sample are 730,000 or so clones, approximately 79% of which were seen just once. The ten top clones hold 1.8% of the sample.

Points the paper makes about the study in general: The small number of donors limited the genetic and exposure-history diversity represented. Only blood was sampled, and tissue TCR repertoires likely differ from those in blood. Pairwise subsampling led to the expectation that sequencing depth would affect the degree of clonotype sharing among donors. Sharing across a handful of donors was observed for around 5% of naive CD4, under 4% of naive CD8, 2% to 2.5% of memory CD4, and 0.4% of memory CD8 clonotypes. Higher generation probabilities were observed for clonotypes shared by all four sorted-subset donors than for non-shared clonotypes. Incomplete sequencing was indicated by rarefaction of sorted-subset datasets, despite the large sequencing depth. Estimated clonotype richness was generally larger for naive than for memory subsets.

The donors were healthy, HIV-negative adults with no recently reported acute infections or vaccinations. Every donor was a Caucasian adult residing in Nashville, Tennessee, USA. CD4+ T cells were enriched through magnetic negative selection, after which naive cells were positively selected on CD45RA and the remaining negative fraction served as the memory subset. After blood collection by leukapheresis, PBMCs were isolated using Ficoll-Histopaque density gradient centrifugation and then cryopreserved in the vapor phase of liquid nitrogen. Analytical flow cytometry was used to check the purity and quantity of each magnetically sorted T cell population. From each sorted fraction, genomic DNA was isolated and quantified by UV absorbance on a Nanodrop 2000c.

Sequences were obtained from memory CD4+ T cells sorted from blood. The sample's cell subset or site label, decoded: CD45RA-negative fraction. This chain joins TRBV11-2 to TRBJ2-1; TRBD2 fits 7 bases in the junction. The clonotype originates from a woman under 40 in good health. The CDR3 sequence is CASSLVGGSQNSQFF. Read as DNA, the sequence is TGTGCCAGCAGCTTAGTGGGGGGGAGCCAAAACTCGCAGTTCTTC.